This T cell receptor (beta chain) was captured in a study of blood T cell repertoires in COVID-19. CDR1 MDHEN and CDR2 SYDVKM come from the germline V gene. The V gene lost 6 bases and the J gene lost 7 bases, with 16 bases spanning the gap. The CDR3 runs 14 residues. Produced via immunoSEQ multiplex PCR; TCRdb's table is partial and in-frame only. The table has around 300,000 clones, around 85% seen once. The receptor comes from a woman between 45 and 60 years old who had recovered from COVID-19. The V and J genes are TRBV28 and TRBJ1-5; no reliable D call. Sequenced input: PBMCs or T cells enriched from blood (not recorded which). CDR3 sequence reads: CASRILSERQPQHF. As DNA, the CDR3 is TGTGCCAGCAGGATACTATCCGAGAGGCAGCCCCAGCATTTT.